A selection of T cell receptor beta chains follows, all from one sample in a study of shared clonotypes between healthy human individuals. Sequenced by immunoSEQ multiplex PCR; TCRdb stores in-frame clones only, minus some. The table shows 1,500,000 or so clones, with just under 99% occurring only once. Sequenced material: naive CD4+ T cells sorted from blood. The receptors originated from a man aged 25 to 45 in good health. CDR3s include the opening cysteine and the closing phenylalanine or tryptophan. The D gene is left open where the match is weak. Some rows mark clone size as missing; the rest say once, few, many or name a class of expanded clone.

cdr3_length,j_call,clone_size,v_call,d_call,cdr3_nt,cdr3_aa
15,TRBJ2-1,once,TRBV9,.,TGTGCCAGCAGCTCCCGGATTAGCCACCCTTCTGAGCAGTTCTTC,CASSSRISHPSEQFF
17,TRBJ2-7,.,TRBV18,.,TGTGCCAGCTCACCGCTGGACCGATCTTTTTTCTCCTACGAGCAGTACTTC,CASSPLDRSFFSYEQYF
14,TRBJ1-2,.,TRBV6-5,TRBD1,TGTGCCAGCAGTACATTGACAGGGGAGGGTGGCTACACCTTC,CASSTLTGEGGYTF
13,TRBJ2-3,.,TRBV14,.,TGTGCCAGCAGCCCCACCCCGCGGGATACGCAGTATTTT,CASSPTPRDTQYF
16,TRBJ2-1,.,TRBV18,.,TGTGCCAGCTCACCGGTGCCTCATGCCTCCTACAATGAGCAGTTCTTC,CASSPVPHASYNEQFF
18,TRBJ2-5,once,TRBV21-1,.,TGTGCCAGCAGCCACCCCCAGTGGGGAGTCCAAGTACAAGAGACCCAGTACTTC,CASSHPQWGVQVQETQYF
15,TRBJ2-1,.,TRBV4-3,TRBD1,TGCGCCAGCAGCCTGACAGGGGATCCCTACAATGAGCAGTTCTTC,CASSLTGDPYNEQFF
14,TRBJ2-2,.,TRBV9,.,TGTGCCAGCAGCGCGGACGGTAACACCGGGGAGCTGTTTTTT,CASSADGNTGELFF
15,TRBJ2-7,.,TRBV6-5,TRBD2,TGTGCCAGCAGTTACGTCGGGAATAGCGGGAGCGAGCAGTACTTC,CASSYVGNSGSEQYF
15,TRBJ2-5,.,TRBV19,.,TGTGCCAGTAGTACCTCACAGGGCAGCCAAGAGACCCAGTACTTC,CASSTSQGSQETQYF
15,TRBJ2-5,.,TRBV27,TRBD1,TGTGCCAGCAGTAAGCCGGGACAGGGCCCGAAGACCCAGTACTTC,CASSKPGQGPKTQYF
14,TRBJ2-7,.,TRBV11-3,TRBD1,TGTGCCAGCAGCTCTGGACAGGGGCGCCACGAGCAGTACTTC,CASSSGQGRHEQYF
17,TRBJ2-3,.,TRBV11-3,TRBD2,TGTGCCAGCAGCTTACGTTCCGGAGGACTAGGGACGTATACGCAGTATTTT,CASSLRSGGLGTYTQYF
15,TRBJ1-5,once,TRBV6-5,TRBD1,TGTGCCAGCAGCCCTGGACAGGTTAGCAATCAGCCCCAGCATTTT,CASSPGQVSNQPQHF
15,TRBJ2-5,.,TRBV11-2,.,TGTGCCAGCAGCTTATATCAGGGGATCCAAGAGACCCAGTACTTC,CASSLYQGIQETQYF
16,TRBJ2-2,.,TRBV25-1,TRBD1,TGTGCCAGCAGTGCGACAGGGGGCTCGAAGACCGGGGAGCTGTTTTTT,CASSATGGSKTGELFF
14,TRBJ2-5,.,TRBV29-1,.,TGCAGCGTTGGGATCATGGTGGCCCAAGAGACCCAGTACTTC,CSVGIMVAQETQYF
12,TRBJ2-1,.,TRBV7-2,TRBD2,TGTGCCAGCACACTAGCGGTAAATGAGCAGTTCTTC,CASTLAVNEQFF
15,TRBJ2-1,.,TRBV2,TRBD2,TGTGCCAGCAGTGATATAGCGGGCACCTACAATGAGCAGTTCTTC,CASSDIAGTYNEQFF
14,TRBJ2-3,.,TRBV7-8,.,TGTGCCAGCAGCTTAGCCGGGACTCAAGATACGCAGTATTTT,CASSLAGTQDTQYF
14,TRBJ2-4,.,TRBV11-2,.,TGTGCCAGCAGCGCCGGGATATACAAAAACATTCAGTACTTC,CASSAGIYKNIQYF
15,TRBJ2-1,.,TRBV28,TRBD2,TGTGCCAGCAGTGCCCGCCCGGGACTAGAAAATGAGCAGTTCTTC,CASSARPGLENEQFF
16,TRBJ2-7,.,TRBV16,TRBD2,TGTGCCAGCAGCCCGCCGGGACTAGCGGGACCCTACGAGCAGTACTTC,CASSPPGLAGPYEQYF